Included here is one TCR beta chain sequence, with context. The target antigen is unknown. Every isolated RNA sample was fully reverse transcribed, so sequencing captured expressed TCRB transcripts. Clones were read by immunoSEQ multiplex PCR, and TCRdb kept only the in-frame ones, dropping some. The sample carries 620,000 or so clones, around 15% recorded once. The sample is drawn from a study of beta chain features in type 1 diabetes. Study background: The patients were much like the healthy donors in age, gender and cell yields. Across all samples, roughly 98,000,000 sorted cells were examined.

Study results and caveats: Patients' naive, central memory and Treg TCRB repertoires seemed closer to one another than those of healthy donors.

Each sorted population was over 95% pure. Sequenced: naive CD4+ T cells from blood. The receptor was isolated from a man in his late teens or twenties in good health.

CDR3 nucleotide sequence: TGCAGCGTTGCAAACGGTAACTCTGAAGCTTTCTTT. This encodes CSVANGNSEAFF. V gene TRBV29-1 combines with J gene TRBJ1-1; no clear D gene. The CDR3 is 12 residues long. CDR1 is SQVTM, CDR2 ANQGSEA, per germline. V gave up 4 bases and J gave up 6 bases, with 12 bases separating them. The full variable domain, its missing parts supplied by reference TRBV29-1 and TRBJ1-1, is SAVISQKPSRDICQRGTSLTIQCQVDSQVTMMFWYRQQPGQSLTLIATANQGSEATYESGFVIDKFPISRPNLTFSTLTVSNMSPEDSSIYLCSVANGNSEAFFGQGTRLTVV.